This T cell receptor beta chain stems from a study of control samples from healthy donors and cancer patients. Assay used: immunoSEQ multiplex PCR; TCRdb lists only in-frame clones, some missing. The sample contains about 79,000 clones, approximately 94% of which appear only once. The table lists this clone with a count of one. Input material: PBMCs. The TCR sequence derives from a middle-aged woman with lung cancer.

CDR3 DNA sequence: TGTGCCAGCAGCGCCACTTCCACTACCTACGAGCAGTACTTC. Translated, it gives CASSATSTTYEQYF. This chain links TRBV9 with TRBJ2-7; D ambiguous. CDR1 is SGDLS, CDR2 YYNGEE, per germline. Trimming stripped 3 bases from V and 2 bases from J, with 12 bases between. The CDR3 consists of 14 residues.